Following are 14 T cell receptor beta chains from one sample sequenced in a study of vaccination and CD4 T cells after COVID-19. Oncomine TCR Beta short-read sequencing was applied to DNA from cultured CD4+ T cells. Each CDR3 protein gets one entry after TCRdb re-called the PCR reads with MiXCR. There are 15,000 to 20,000 distinct CDR3 sequences in the sample; approximately 60% occur only once, and roughly 7.9% lies in the top ten. Treatment here: approximately 11-day PBMC culture with coronavirus spike peptide pools or control peptides (ViraFEST assay). These receptors' antigens are unknown. Sequenced material: CD4+ T cells from blood, cultured in vitro. The receptors derive from a human donor who had recovered from COVID-19.

V is TRBV6-1 and J is TRBJ2-2; 7 nucleotides agree with TRBD2. The CDR3 is made up of 12 amino acids. The ends lost 10 bases at V and 7 bases at J; junction bases unmatched: 6. Per germline, CDR1 MNHNS and CDR2 SASEGT. The CDR3 nucleotides read TGTGCCACATCCTGGGGGGGCGGGGAGCTGTTTTTT. Protein sequence: CATSWGGGELFF.

The chain uses TRBV2 and TRBJ2-3; possibly TRBD2 for D (6 bases). Germline V lookup: CDR1 SNHLY, CDR2 FYNNEI. Trimming removed 4 bases from V and 3 bases from J, with 14 bases in between. This CDR3 has 15 amino acids. The CDR3 DNA reads TGTGCCAGCAGTGCCCGGGGGATCAGTACAGATACGCAGTATTTT. The encoded protein is CASSARGISTDTQYF.

In this sample, this clonotype turned up a few times. The chain couples TRBV27 to TRBJ2-2, with 7 bases aligning to TRBD2. The germline V gene encodes CDR1 MNHEY and CDR2 SMNVEV (reference sequence). Trimming cost V 2 bases and J 1 base; bases outside gene matches: 1. CDR3 length: 15 amino acids. In DNA, the CDR3 is TGTGCCAGCAGTTTACTAGCGGAGAACACCGGGGAGCTGTTTTTT. Translating gives CASSLLAENTGELFF.

The J gene is TRBJ2-1, the V gene TRBV28, with D unclear. Trimming removed 2 bases from V and 5 bases from J, with 13 bases in between. CDR1 is MDHEN and CDR2 is SYDVKM in the germline V gene. The CDR3 totals 15 residues. The CDR3 spells CASSLPLGPHNEQFF. DNA of the CDR3: TGTGCCAGCAGTTTACCTCTCGGGCCTCACAATGAGCAGTTCTTC.

The J gene is TRBJ2-3, the V gene TRBV12-3 or TRBV12-4, with unresolved D. Between the trimmed V and J ends, which lost 3 bases and 3 bases, there was a span of 10 bases. This CDR3 is 14 amino acids long. The CDR3 region is CASSLMSPTDTQYF. CDR3 DNA sequence: TGTGCCAGCAGTTTGATGAGTCCGACAGATACGCAGTATTTT.

This clonotype has only a few counts. V is TRBV12-3 or TRBV12-4 and J is TRBJ2-3; D is uncertain. Trimming shortened V by 6 bases and J by 4 bases, and 8 bases separated the two germline ends. The CDR3 has 12 amino acids. The CDR3 DNA is TGTGCCAGCAGCCCACATTCAGATACGCAGTATTTT. Translation: CASSPHSDTQYF.

This clonotype was observed a few times. V and J are TRBV6-1 and TRBJ1-3; a weak D match, TRBD1 (6 bases). The length of the CDR3 is 13 residues. In germline, CDR1 is MNHNS, CDR2 SASEGT. Trimming cost V 4 bases and J 2 bases, with 6 bases left between them. The CDR3 here is CASSGQAGNTIYF. CDR3 DNA sequence: TGTGCCAGCAGTGGACAGGCTGGAAACACCATATATTTT.

A few counts support this clonotype. The V call is TRBV6-2 or TRBV6-3, the J call TRBJ2-7, with 7 bases lining up with TRBD2. CDR3 length: 21 residues. J lost 5 bases, V lost 2 bases, and 27 bases had no gene match. Germline CDR1 reads MNHEY; CDR2 reads SVGEGT. CDR3 loop: CASSYTSVPDTSAPGGDEQYF. CDR3 DNA sequence: TGTGCCAGCAGTTACACGTCCGTTCCGGATACTAGCGCGCCCGGGGGAGACGAGCAGTACTTC.

The chain links TRBV4-2 to TRBJ2-1; D could derive from TRBD1 or TRBD2 (7 bases each). This CDR3 has 16 residues. Germline CDR1 is LGHNA and CDR2 is YNFKEQ. Between the trimmed V and J ends, which lost 4 bases and 7 bases, there was a span of 20 bases. The CDR3 bases are TGTGCCAGCAGCCTTTTCAGGGGGGGTAGTGATAATGAGCAGTTCTTC. It specifies CASSLFRGGSDNEQFF.

This clonotype has only a few counts. The chain employs TRBV19 and TRBJ1-2; TRBD1 matches 11 bases. This CDR3 region has 15 residues. J gave up 7 bases and V 9 bases, and 13 bases lay outside the gene matches. The germline V gene has CDR1 LNHDA and CDR2 SQIVND (reference sequence). DNA for the CDR3: TGTGCCAGCGCCGGGACAGGGGGTGGGATTGGTGGCTACACCTTC. Translation gives CASAGTGGGIGGYTF. Looking up the rest from reference TRBV19 and TRBJ1-2 gives the full variable domain: DGGITQSPKYLFRKEGQNVTLSCEQNLNHDAMYWYRQDPGQGLRLIYYSQIVNDFQKGDIAEGYSVSREKKESFPLTVTSAQKNPTAFYLCASAGTGGGIGGYTFGSGTRLTVV.

The CDR3 sequence is CASSSSQGARGYTF. CDR3 bases: TGTGCCAGCAGTTCATCTCAGGGGGCGCGAGGCTACACCTTC. The V gene is TRBV5-4, the J gene TRBJ1-2; TRBD1 matches 8 bases. This CDR3 has 14 amino acids. Germline trimming cut 5 bases from V and 8 bases from J; bases unmatched to any gene: 11. CDR1 SGHNT and CDR2 YYREEE come from the germline V gene (reference sequence).

V gene TRBV27 combines with J gene TRBJ1-2; D gene uncertain. The ends were cut back, 4 bases at V and 2 bases at J, with 14 bases in the middle. Germline loops: CDR1 MNHEY, CDR2 SMNVEV (reference sequence). The CDR3 sequence is 15 residues long. Here the CDR3 reads CASSSLGLPNYGYTF. CDR3 nucleotide sequence: TGTGCCAGCAGTTCCCTGGGGTTACCCAACTATGGCTACACCTTC.

The chain couples TRBV25-1 to TRBJ2-5; TRBD1 or TRBD2 may be the D gene (7 bases each). The CDR3 runs to 14 residues. Germline CDR1 is MGHDK and CDR2 is SYGVNS. The V and J ends lost 4 bases and 5 bases respectively, with 14 bases between them. The CDR3 DNA sequence: TGTGCCAGCAGTGCTACAGGGGAGGGGGAGACCCAGTACTTC. This translates into CASSATGEGETQYF.

This chain links TRBV6-5 with TRBJ2-7, with D perhaps matching TRBD2 (5 bases). The germline V and J ends were trimmed by 0 bases and 3 bases, with 12 bases remaining between them. This CDR3 has 15 amino acids. In germline, CDR1 is MNHEY, CDR2 SVGAGI. The CDR3 loop reads CASSYSRGRNYEQYF. Written as DNA, the CDR3 is TGTGCCAGCAGTTACTCGAGAGGGCGAAACTACGAGCAGTACTTC.